This T cell receptor beta chain was sequenced during a study of blood T cell repertoires in COVID-19. Across the whole study: Sites across the United States, Italy and Spain contributed samples from acute and convalescent COVID-19. Sample material is recorded as cDNA or gDNA derived from T cells, B-cell-depleted T cells, or PBMCs.

Under the authors' procedure: Estimates of nucleated cell counts were drawn from the amplification of reference gene primers. Profiled with immunoSEQ multiplex PCR; TCRdb holds only in-frame clones, not every one. The DNA was the basis for D and trimming; V, J and clone size are from that table. The sample holds 150,000 or so clones, around 85% seen once. V was clipped by 3 bases and J by 0 bases; unmatched bases: 5. Per germline, CDR1 MNHNS and CDR2 SASEGT. The CDR3 runs 16 residues. The clonotype was recovered from a human donor with acute or convalescent COVID-19. The donor label of this sample is uncertain. Sequences were obtained from peripheral blood. This chain links TRBV6-1 with TRBJ2-7, with 10 bases aligning to TRBD1. The CDR3 DNA is TGTGCCAGCAGTGAGAGACAGGGGGCCAGCTCCTACGAGCAGTACTTC. It specifies CASSERQGASSYEQYF.